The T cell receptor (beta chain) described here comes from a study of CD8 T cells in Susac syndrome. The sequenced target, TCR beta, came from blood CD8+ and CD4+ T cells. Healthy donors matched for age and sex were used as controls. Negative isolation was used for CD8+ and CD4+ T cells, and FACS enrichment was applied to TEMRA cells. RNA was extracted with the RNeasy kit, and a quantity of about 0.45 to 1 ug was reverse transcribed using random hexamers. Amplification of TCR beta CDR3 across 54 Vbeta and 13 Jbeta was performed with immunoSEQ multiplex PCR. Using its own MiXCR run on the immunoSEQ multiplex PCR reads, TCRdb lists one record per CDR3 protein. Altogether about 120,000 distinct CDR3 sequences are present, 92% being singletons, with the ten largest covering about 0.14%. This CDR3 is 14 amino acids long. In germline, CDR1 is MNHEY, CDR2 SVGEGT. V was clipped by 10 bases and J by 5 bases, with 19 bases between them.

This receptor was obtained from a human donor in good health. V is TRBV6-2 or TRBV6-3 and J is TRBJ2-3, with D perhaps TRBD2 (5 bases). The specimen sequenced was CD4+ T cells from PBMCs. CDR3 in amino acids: CATARGIDLDTQYF. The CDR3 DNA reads TGTGCCACCGCTAGAGGGATTGATCTAGATACGCAGTATTTT.